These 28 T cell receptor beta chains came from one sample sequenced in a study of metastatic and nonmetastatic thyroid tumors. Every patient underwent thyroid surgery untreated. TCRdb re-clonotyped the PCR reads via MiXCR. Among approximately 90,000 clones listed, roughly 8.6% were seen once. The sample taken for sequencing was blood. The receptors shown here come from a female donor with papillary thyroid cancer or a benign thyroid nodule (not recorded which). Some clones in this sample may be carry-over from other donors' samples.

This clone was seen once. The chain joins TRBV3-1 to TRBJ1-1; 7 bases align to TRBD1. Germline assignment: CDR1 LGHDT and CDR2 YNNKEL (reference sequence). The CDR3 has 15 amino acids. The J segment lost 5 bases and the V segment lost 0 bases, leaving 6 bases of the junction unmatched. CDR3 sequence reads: CASSQDRSGGTEAFF. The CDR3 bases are TGTGCCAGCAGCCAAGACCGCTCAGGGGGAACTGAAGCTTTCTTT.

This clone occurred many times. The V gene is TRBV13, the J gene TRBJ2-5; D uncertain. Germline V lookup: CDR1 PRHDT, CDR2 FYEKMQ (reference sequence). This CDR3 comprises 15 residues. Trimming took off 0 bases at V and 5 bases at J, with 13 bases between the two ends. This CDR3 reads CASSLGGLRTETQYF. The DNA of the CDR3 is TGTGCCAGCAGCTTAGGAGGCCTCCGTACGGAGACCCAGTACTTC. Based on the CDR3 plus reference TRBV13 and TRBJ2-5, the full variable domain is AAGVIQSPRHLIKEKRETATLKCYPIPRHDTVYWYQQGPGQDPQFLISFYEKMQSDKGSIPDRFSAQQFSDYHSELNMSSLELGDSALYFCASSLGGLRTETQYFGPGTRLLVL.

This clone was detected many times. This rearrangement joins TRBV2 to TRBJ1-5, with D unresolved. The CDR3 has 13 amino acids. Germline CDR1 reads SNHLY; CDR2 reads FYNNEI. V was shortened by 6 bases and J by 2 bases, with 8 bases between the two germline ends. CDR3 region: CASRGQGNQPQHF. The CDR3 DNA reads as TGTGCCAGCAGAGGGCAAGGCAATCAGCCCCAGCATTTT.

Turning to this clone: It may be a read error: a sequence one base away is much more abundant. CDR3 amino acids: CASSKDPRGSGANVLTF. CDR3 nucleotides: TGTGCCAGTAGTAAAGACCCCAGGGGATCAGGGGCAAACGTCCTGACTTTC. This rearrangement joins TRBV11-2 to TRBJ2-6; TRBD1 might be the D (6 bases). This CDR3 region has 17 residues. Germline V CDR1 and CDR2: SGHAT, FQNNGV.

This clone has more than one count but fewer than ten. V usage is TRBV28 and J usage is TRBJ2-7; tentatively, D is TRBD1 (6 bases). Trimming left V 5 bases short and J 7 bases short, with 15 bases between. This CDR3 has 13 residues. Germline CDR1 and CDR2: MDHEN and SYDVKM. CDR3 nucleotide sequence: TGTGCCAGCAGTCGACAGGCTTTGCGGGAGCAGTACTTC. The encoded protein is CASSRQALREQYF.

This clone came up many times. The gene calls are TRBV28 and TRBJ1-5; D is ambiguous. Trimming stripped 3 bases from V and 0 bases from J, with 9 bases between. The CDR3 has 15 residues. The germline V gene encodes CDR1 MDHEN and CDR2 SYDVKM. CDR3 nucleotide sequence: TGTGCCAGCAGTTTGCCGGATCATAGCAATCAGCCCCAGCATTTT. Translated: CASSLPDHSNQPQHF.

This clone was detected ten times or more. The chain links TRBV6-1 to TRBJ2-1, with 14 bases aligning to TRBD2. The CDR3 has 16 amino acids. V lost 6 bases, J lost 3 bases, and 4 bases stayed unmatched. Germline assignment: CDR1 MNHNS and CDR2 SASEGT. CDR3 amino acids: CASSRTSGGLYNEQFF. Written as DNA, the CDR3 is TGTGCCAGCAGCCGGACTAGCGGGGGGCTCTACAATGAGCAGTTCTTC.

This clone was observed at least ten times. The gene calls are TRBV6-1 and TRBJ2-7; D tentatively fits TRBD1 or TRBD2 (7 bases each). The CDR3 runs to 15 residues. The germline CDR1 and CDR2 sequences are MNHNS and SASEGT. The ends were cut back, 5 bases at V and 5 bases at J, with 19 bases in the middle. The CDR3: CASSTRGGPRNEQYF. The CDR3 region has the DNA TGTGCCAGCAGTACCAGGGGGGGGCCTAGGAACGAGCAGTACTTC.

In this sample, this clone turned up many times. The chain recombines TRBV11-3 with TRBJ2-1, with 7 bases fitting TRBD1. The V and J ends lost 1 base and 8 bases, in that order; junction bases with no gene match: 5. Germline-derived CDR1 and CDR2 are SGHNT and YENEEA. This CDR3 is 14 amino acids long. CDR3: CASSLGQGVDEQFF. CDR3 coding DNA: TGTGCCAGCAGCTTAGGCCAGGGGGTGGATGAGCAGTTCTTC.

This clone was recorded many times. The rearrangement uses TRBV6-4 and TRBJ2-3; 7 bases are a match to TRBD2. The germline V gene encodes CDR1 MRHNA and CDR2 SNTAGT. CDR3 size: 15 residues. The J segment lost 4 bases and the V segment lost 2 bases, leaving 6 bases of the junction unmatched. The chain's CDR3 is CASSDGLAAADTQYF. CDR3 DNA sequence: TGTGCCAGCAGTGACGGGCTAGCGGCTGCAGATACGCAGTATTTT.

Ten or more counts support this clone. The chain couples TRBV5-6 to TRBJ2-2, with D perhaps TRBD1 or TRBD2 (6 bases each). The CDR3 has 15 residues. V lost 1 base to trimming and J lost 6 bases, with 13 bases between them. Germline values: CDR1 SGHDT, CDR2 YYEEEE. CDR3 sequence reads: CASSLSGGPPGELFF. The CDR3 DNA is TGTGCCAGCAGCTTGAGTGGGGGGCCCCCCGGGGAGCTGTTTTTT.

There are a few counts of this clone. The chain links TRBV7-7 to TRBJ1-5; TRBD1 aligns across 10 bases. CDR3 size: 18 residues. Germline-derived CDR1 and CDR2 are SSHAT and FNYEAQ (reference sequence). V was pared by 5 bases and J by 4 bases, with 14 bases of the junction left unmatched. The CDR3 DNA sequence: TGTGCCAGCAGCCCGGGCACCCTCCGGACAGGGGGTAATCAGCCCCAGCATTTT. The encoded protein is CASSPGTLRTGGNQPQHF.

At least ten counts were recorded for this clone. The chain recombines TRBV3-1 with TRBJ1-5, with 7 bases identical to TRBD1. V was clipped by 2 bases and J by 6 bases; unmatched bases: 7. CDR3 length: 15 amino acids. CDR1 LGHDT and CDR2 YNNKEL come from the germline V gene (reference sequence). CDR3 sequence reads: CASSQTNRGSQPQHF. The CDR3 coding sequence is TGTGCCAGCAGCCAAACAAACAGGGGAAGTCAGCCCCAGCATTTT.

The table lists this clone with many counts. CDR3 DNA: TGTGCCACCAGACCGGGGGCGGGGGGTAGAGAGACCCAGTACTTC. As protein: CATRPGAGGRETQYF. The rearrangement links TRBV15 to TRBJ2-5; TRBD2 aligns across 8 bases. V lost 6 bases, J lost 4 bases, and 10 bases stayed unmatched. CDR1 is LNHNV, CDR2 YYDKDF, per germline (reference sequence). The CDR3 loop spans 15 amino acids.

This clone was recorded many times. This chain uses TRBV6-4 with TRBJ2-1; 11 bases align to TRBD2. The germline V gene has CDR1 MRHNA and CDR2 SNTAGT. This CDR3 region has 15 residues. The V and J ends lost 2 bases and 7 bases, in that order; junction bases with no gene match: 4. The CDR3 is CASSDGLAGGNEQFF. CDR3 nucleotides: TGTGCCAGCAGTGACGGGCTAGCGGGAGGAAATGAGCAGTTCTTC.

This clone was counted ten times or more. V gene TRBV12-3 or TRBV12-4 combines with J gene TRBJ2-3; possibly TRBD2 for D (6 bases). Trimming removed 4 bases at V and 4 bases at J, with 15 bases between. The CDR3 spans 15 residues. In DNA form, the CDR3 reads TGTGCCAGCAGTTATCTGGGCGGGAAGTCAGATACGCAGTATTTT. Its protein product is CASSYLGGKSDTQYF.

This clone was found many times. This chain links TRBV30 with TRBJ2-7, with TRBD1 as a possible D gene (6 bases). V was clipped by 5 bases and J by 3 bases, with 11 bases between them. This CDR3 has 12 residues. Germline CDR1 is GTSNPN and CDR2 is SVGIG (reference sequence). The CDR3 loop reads CAWGDNHYEQYF. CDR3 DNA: TGTGCCTGGGGGGACAACCACTACGAGCAGTACTTC.

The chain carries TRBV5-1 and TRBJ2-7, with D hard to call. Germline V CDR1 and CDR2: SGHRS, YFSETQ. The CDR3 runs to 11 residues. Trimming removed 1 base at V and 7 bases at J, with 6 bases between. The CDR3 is CASSLNEEQYF. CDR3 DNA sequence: TGCGCCAGCAGCTTGAACGAGGAGCAGTACTTC.

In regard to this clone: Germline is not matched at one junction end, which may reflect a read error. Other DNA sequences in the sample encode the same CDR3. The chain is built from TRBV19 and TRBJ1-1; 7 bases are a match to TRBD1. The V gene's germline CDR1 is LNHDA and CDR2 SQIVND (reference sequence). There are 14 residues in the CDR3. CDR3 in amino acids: CASSIETGNTEAFF. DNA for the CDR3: TGTGCCAGTAGTATCGAGACAGGGAACACTGAAGCCTTCTTT. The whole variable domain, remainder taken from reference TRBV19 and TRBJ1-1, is DGGITQSPKYLFRKEGQNVTLSCEQNLNHDAMYWYRQDPGQGLRLIYYSQIVNDFQKGDIAEGYSVSREKKESFPLTVTSAQKNPTAFYLCASSIETGNTEAFFGQGTRLTVV.

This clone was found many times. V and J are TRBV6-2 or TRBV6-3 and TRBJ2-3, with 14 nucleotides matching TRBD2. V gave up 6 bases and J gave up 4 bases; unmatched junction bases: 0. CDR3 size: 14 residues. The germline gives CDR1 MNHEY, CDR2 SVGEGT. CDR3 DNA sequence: TGTGCCAGCAGGACTAGCGGGGGGGCAGATACGCAGTATTTT. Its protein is CASRTSGGADTQYF.

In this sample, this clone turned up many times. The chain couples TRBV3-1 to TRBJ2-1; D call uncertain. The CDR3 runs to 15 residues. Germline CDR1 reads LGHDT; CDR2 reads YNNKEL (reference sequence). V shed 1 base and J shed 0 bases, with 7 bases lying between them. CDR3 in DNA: TGTGCCAGCAGCCAAGTGCTTAGCTCCTACAATGAGCAGTTCTTC. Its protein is CASSQVLSSYNEQFF.

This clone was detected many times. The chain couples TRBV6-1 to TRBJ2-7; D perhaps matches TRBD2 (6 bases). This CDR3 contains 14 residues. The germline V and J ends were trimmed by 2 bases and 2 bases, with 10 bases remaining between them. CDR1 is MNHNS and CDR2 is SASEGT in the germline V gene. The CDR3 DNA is TGTGCCAGCAGTGAATTCGGAGGGACCTACGAGCAGTACTTC. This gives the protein CASSEFGGTYEQYF.

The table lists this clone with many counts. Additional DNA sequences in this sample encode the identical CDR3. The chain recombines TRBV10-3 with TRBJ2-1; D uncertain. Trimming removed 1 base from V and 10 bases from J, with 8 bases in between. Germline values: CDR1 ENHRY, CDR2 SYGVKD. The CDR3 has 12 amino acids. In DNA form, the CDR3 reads TGTGCCATCAGTGAGTTTTCGGAGGAGCAGTTCTTC. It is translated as CAISEFSEEQFF.

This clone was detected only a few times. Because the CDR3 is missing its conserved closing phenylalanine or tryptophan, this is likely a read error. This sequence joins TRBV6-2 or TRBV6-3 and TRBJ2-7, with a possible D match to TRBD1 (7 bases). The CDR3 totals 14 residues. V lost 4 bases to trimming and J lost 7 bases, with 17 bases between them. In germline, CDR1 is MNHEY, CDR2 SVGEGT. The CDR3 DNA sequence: TGTGCCAGCAGTTTTTACAGGGGAGGAAGGGAGCAGTACCTC. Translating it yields CASSFYRGGREQYL.

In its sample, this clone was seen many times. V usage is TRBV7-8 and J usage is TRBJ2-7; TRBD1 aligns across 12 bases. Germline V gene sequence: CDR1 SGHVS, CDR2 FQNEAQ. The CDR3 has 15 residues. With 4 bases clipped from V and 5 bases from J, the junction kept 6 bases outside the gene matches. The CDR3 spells CASSYGDRGRHEQYF. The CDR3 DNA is TGTGCCAGCAGCTACGGGGACAGGGGGCGACACGAGCAGTACTTC.

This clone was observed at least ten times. The CDR3 region is CASSSTNTGELFF. The CDR3 DNA reads TGTGCCAGCAGCTCCACGAACACCGGGGAGCTGTTTTTT. The rearrangement links TRBV7-3 to TRBJ2-2, with D unresolved. V dropped 4 bases and J dropped 0 bases, with 3 bases sitting between them. Germline V CDR1 and CDR2: SGHTA, FQGTGA. CDR3 size: 13 residues.

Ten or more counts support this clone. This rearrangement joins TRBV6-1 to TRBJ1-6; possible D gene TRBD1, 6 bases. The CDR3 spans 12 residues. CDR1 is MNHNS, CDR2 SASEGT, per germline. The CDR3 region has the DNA TGTGTAAGCGGACAGAGGAATTCACCCCTCCACTTT. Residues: CVSGQRNSPLHF.

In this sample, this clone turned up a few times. CDR3 DNA sequence: TGCAGTGCCCCGAAATGGGGACAGGGAAGTGGTGAAGCTTTCTTT. This codes for CSAPKWGQGSGEAFF. This chain joins TRBV20-1 and TRBJ1-1; 9 bases are a match to TRBD1. The CDR3 runs 15 residues. Germline V CDR1 and CDR2: DFQATT, SNEGSKA (reference sequence). Unmatched junction bases numbered 15, after V lost 6 bases and J lost 7 bases.